This entry is about one T cell receptor beta chain. This sample is drawn from a study of blood T cell repertoires in COVID-19. Study information: The samples span acute and convalescent COVID-19 from the United States, Italy and Spain. The cDNA or gDNA used as material had been derived from T cells, B-cell-depleted T cells, or PBMCs.

Germline loops: CDR1 MNHEY, CDR2 SVGAGI. The length of the CDR3 is 14 residues. V dropped 0 bases and J dropped 1 base, with 6 bases sitting between them. The repertoire was sequenced with immunoSEQ multiplex PCR; TCRdb's copy has only in-frame clones and lacks some. The profile shows fewer than 110,000 clones, nearly 90% of them singletons. This TCR was sampled from a man aged 45-65 years in a cohort sampled during active COVID-19. Sequenced input: peripheral blood. This chain joins TRBV6-5 and TRBJ1-1; no clear D gene. The CDR3 coding sequence is TGTGCCAGCAGTTACTCGAAGCCGAACACTGAAGCTTTCTTT. It encodes CASSYSKPNTEAFF.